The clone carrying this T cell receptor beta chain was picked up many times. What it recognizes is unknown. Each sample had at least 6 million PBMCs isolated. This sample was included in a study of blood T cells in healthy people across ages. Through a sample-barcoded 5' primer and a J-beta primer mix, a second PCR was run for 7 to 11 cycles. Every sample gave at least 3 million paired-end reads containing CDR3. In TCRdb, the 5' RACE reads were re-called with MiXCR into one record per CDR3 protein. The sample gives roughly 640,000 distinct CDR3 sequences, about 30% of which show up once; 15% to 17% is in the top ten. The ends were cut back, 4 bases at V and 4 bases at J, with 7 bases in the middle. CDR1 SGHDT and CDR2 YYEEEE come from the germline V gene. CDR3 size: 12 residues. Study results and limitations: Across samples, TCR beta diversity tracked strongly with naive T cell percentage.

The sample was blood. The genes are TRBV5-6 and TRBJ2-3; D unclear. This receptor was taken from a woman older than 75 in good health. This chain's CDR3 is CASSTTPDTQYF. Written as DNA, the CDR3 is TGTGCCAGCAGCACAACCCCAGATACGCAGTATTTT.